The TCR beta chain under discussion was sequenced for a study of T cells after somatic rescue of genetic block. V dropped 1 base and J dropped 5; count of bases not matched to a gene: 10. The germline V gene has CDR1 SGHTA and CDR2 FQGNSA. The CDR3 is 16 amino acids. TCRdb keeps only in-frame clones here, not all; method: immunoSEQ multiplex PCR. This sample has 70,000 to 95,000 clones, with over 80% found just once. The chain employs TRBV7-2 and TRBJ2-5, with TRBD1 matching over 7 bases. The sequenced material came from peripheral blood mononuclear cells (PBMCs). This sequence originates from a woman aged 18-30 years. The CDR3 sequence: CASSLDPRTGRETQYF. CDR3 bases: TGTGCCAGCAGCTTAGACCCTCGGACAGGCCGGGAGACCCAGTACTTC.